This record covers a single TCR beta chain. Its target is unknown. The data derive from a study of blood T cells in healthy people across ages. Donors ranged from about 6 to 95 years old and were healthy Caucasians in Russia. Study-wide results and limits: Significant beta diversity loss was already apparent by age approximately 36, declining roughly linearly.

Combining a sample-barcoded 5' primer with a J-beta primer mix, a second PCR ran for 7 to 11 cycles. TCRdb passed the 5' RACE reads through MiXCR, listing each CDR3 protein once. The table lists fewer than 800,000 distinct CDR3 sequences, 45% to 50% of them singletons. The CDR3 contains 15 residues. Trimming cost V 0 bases and J 0 bases, with 9 bases left between them. Germline assignment: CDR1 SGHRS and CDR2 YFSETQ. The sample taken for sequencing was blood. The J gene is TRBJ1-1, the V gene TRBV5-1; no definite D call. This clonotype originated in an older woman in good health. The DNA of the CDR3 is TGCGCCAGCAGCTTGGACAGATCCATGAACACTGAAGCTTTCTTT. Protein: CASSLDRSMNTEAFF.